The TCR beta chain under discussion was sequenced for a study of blood T cells in healthy people across ages. Germline V gene data show CDR1 as MNHEY and CDR2 as SVGEGT. The CDR3 is made up of 15 amino acids. V gave up 2 bases and J gave up 8 bases, with 15 bases separating them. On this clonotype: What it binds is not known.

Peripheral blood from each donor was collected in a volume of about 10 milliliters. General study points: Older age coincided with a roughly linear decline in TCR beta diversity per million T cells.

Through a sample-barcoded 5' primer and a J-beta primer mix, a second PCR was run for roughly 7 to 12 cycles. In TCRdb, the 5' RACE reads were re-called with MiXCR into one record per CDR3 protein. The sample lists around 500,000 distinct CDR3 sequences, 40% to 50% seen once, with around 23% in the top ten. This chain links TRBV6-2 or TRBV6-3 with TRBJ1-4; D is perhaps TRBD1 (5 bases). The TCR was taken from an elderly man in good health. The sequencing input was blood. The CDR3 sequence is CASSYGGTVVEKLFF. The CDR3 DNA reads TGTGCCAGCAGTTACGGTGGGACGGTCGTGGAAAAACTGTTTTTT.